Below are 20 T cell receptor beta chains sequenced from a single sample in a study of beta chain features in type 1 diabetes. Every isolated RNA sample was fully reverse transcribed, so sequencing captured expressed TCRB transcripts. This table comes from immunoSEQ multiplex PCR, and its TCRdb copy is limited to in-frame clones, with some not included. The sample includes 150,000 or so clones, approximately 10% of them seen just once. Specimen: central memory CD4+ T cells from blood. Receptors originate from a man younger than 35 in good health.

The rearrangement joins TRBV30 to TRBJ2-7, with 11 nucleotides matching TRBD1. The length of the CDR3 is 16 residues. The germline gives CDR1 GTSNPN, CDR2 SVGIG (reference sequence). After removal of 5 bases from V and 6 bases from J, the junction contained 15 bases not matched to a gene. CDR3 nucleotides: TGTGCCTGGCTATCGTTCGGGACAGGGGGAACGGGCGAGCAGTACTTC. It is translated as CAWLSFGTGGTGEQYF.

The CDR3 loop reads CASSFGQGLNYGYTF. The CDR3 DNA sequence: TGTGCCAGCAGTTTCGGTCAGGGGCTGAACTATGGCTACACCTTC. This chain uses TRBV28 with TRBJ1-2; a weak D match, TRBD1 (6 bases). The CDR3 runs to 15 residues. Germline V lookup: CDR1 MDHEN, CDR2 SYDVKM. V lost 3 bases and J lost 2, with 13 bases in between.

This clone occurred a few times. The chain carries TRBV9 and TRBJ1-4; D remains ambiguous. Germline V lookup: CDR1 SGDLS, CDR2 YYNGEE. V lost 4 bases, J lost 8 bases, and 12 bases lay in between. The CDR3 is 13 residues long. In DNA form, the CDR3 reads TGTGCCAGCAGCCGACGAGAGTCGGAAAAACTGTTTTTT. Encoded protein: CASSRRESEKLFF.

The genes are TRBV28 and TRBJ2-5; D perhaps matches TRBD2 (5 bases). The V end was cut by 7 bases, the J end by 9 bases, with 27 bases between. The length of the CDR3 is 16 residues. The germline gives CDR1 MDHEN, CDR2 SYDVKM. CDR3 bases: TGTGCCAGCAAGCTGGCGGCGGCTAGCCTTACCGGGTCCCAGTACTTC. Translated: CASKLAAASLTGSQYF. Combining the CDR3 with reference TRBV28 and TRBJ2-5 gives the whole variable domain DVKVTQSSRYLVKRTGEKVFLECVQDMDHENMFWYRQDPGLGLRLIYFSYDVKMKEKGDIPEGYSVSREKKERFSLILESASTNQTSMYLCASKLAAASLTGSQYFGPGTRLLVL.

As for this clone: The identical CDR3 is also encoded by other nucleotide sequences in the sample. The J gene is TRBJ2-3, the V gene TRBV7-2; D is undetermined. Germline V CDR1 and CDR2: SGHTA, FQGNSA. The V gene lost 2 bases and the J gene lost 0 bases, with 9 bases spanning the gap. The CDR3 length is 15 residues. In DNA form, the CDR3 reads TGTGCCAGCAGCTTATCCGGATCTAGCACAGATACGCAGTATTTT. Its translation is CASSLSGSSTDTQYF.

This clone was observed a few times. CDR3 sequence (DNA): TGTGCCATCAGTGCGGGTCCCTACGAGCAGTACTTC. It encodes CAISAGPYEQYF. This chain uses TRBV10-3 with TRBJ2-7; D is uncertain. The germline V and J ends were trimmed by 4 bases and 2 bases, with 6 bases remaining between them. Germline lookup yields CDR1 ENHRY and CDR2 SYGVKD. The CDR3 sequence is 12 residues long.

The gene calls are TRBV10-3 and TRBJ2-7; 7 nucleotides agree with TRBD1. Per the germline V gene, CDR1 is ENHRY and CDR2 is SYGVKD. CDR3 size: 15 residues. V shed 2 bases and J 3 bases; nucleotides not matched to a gene: 7. CDR3 DNA: TGTGCCATCAGTGAGCCCCGGGACAGTCTCTACGAGCAGTACTTC. Residues: CAISEPRDSLYEQYF.

This chain connects TRBV7-2 to TRBJ2-7; 10 positions agree with TRBD2. The germline CDR1 and CDR2 sequences are SGHTA and FQGNSA. V lost 6 bases, J lost 3 bases, and 8 bases stayed unmatched. This CDR3 region has 15 residues. The CDR3: CASRTGTSVSYEQYF. CDR3 bases: TGTGCCAGCAGAACCGGGACTAGCGTCAGCTACGAGCAGTACTTC.

This clone was seen repeatedly, ten times or more. Other DNA sequences from this sample encode an identical CDR3 as well. The chain couples TRBV7-2 to TRBJ2-3; D is unresolved. V lost 5 bases and J lost 0, with 3 bases in between. The CDR3 has 12 residues. Germline V gene data show CDR1 as SGHTA and CDR2 as FQGNSA. CDR3 in amino acids: CASSPSTDTQYF. CDR3 nucleotides: TGTGCCAGCAGCCCTAGCACAGATACGCAGTATTTT.

This clone was found a few times. The chain links TRBV9 to TRBJ1-2; no clear D. CDR3 length equals 14 residues. Germline-derived CDR1 and CDR2 are SGDLS and YYNGEE. Deletions cut 0 bases from V and 6 bases from J, with 12 bases between. In nucleotides, the CDR3 is TGTGCCAGCAGCGTAGCAGCTCCCGGGGATGGCTACACCTTC. It encodes CASSVAAPGDGYTF.

In this sample, this clone turned up many times. The chain joins TRBV19 to TRBJ2-4; weak D call: TRBD2 (5 bases). Germline-derived CDR1 and CDR2 are LNHDA and SQIVND (reference sequence). V was shortened by 7 bases and J by 6 bases, with 13 bases between the two germline ends. The CDR3 runs 13 residues. The CDR3 DNA reads TGTGCCAGTACCCCTCGGACTCGAAACATTCAGTACTTC. Encoded protein: CASTPRTRNIQYF.

CDR3 nucleotide sequence: TGTGCCAGCAGCTTAGCGGTGGGCACAGATACGCAGTATTTT. Its translation is CASSLAVGTDTQYF. The rearrangement links TRBV7-2 to TRBJ2-3; no reliable D call. The V and J ends lost 0 bases and 1 base respectively, with 5 bases between them. Germline CDR1 reads SGHTA; CDR2 reads FQGNSA. The CDR3 has 14 amino acids.

This clone was seen a few times. The rearrangement links TRBV5-1 to TRBJ2-6; D remains unclear. The germline CDR1 and CDR2 sequences are SGHRS and YFSETQ. The CDR3 has 13 residues. V was shortened by 6 bases and J by 0 bases, with 4 bases between the two germline ends. CDR3 sequence reads: CASKDSGANVLTF. The CDR3 DNA is TGCGCCAGCAAGGACTCTGGGGCCAACGTCCTGACTTTC.

This clone has more than one count but fewer than ten. V usage is TRBV18 and J usage is TRBJ2-7; 9 bases line up with TRBD2. Looked up from germline, CDR1 is KGHSH and CDR2 is LQKENI. The CDR3 totals 14 residues. Trimming at V came to 10 bases and at J to 2 bases, leaving 9 bases not matched to a gene. This CDR3 reads CATLAERGAYEQYF. The CDR3 DNA reads as TGTGCCACCCTCGCGGAGCGGGGGGCCTACGAGCAGTACTTC.

In its sample, this clone was seen a few times. The chain carries TRBV30 and TRBJ1-6, with D possibly TRBD1 on 6 matching bases. The germline V gene has CDR1 GTSNPN and CDR2 SVGIG (reference sequence). This CDR3 has 13 amino acids. The CDR3 sequence: CAYLSGDHSPLHF. Written as DNA, the CDR3 is TGTGCATACTTATCAGGGGATCATTCACCCCTCCACTTT.

This clone was counted at least ten times. V usage is TRBV7-2 and J usage is TRBJ1-5; TRBD1 is a possible D gene (6 bases). This CDR3 spans 15 amino acids. Germline V gives CDR1 SGHTA, CDR2 FQGNSA. The V end was cut by 2 bases, the J end by 8 bases, with 16 bases between. CDR3 protein: CASSLLGAGVKPQHF. CDR3 nucleotides: TGTGCCAGCAGCTTATTGGGCGCAGGGGTGAAGCCCCAGCATTTT.

This clone has just a few counts. The gene calls are TRBV7-2 and TRBJ2-7; D perhaps matches TRBD2 (6 bases). The CDR3 contains 13 residues. From germline, CDR1 is SGHTA and CDR2 FQGNSA. Trimming pared 3 bases from V and 4 bases from J, leaving 10 bases between. The DNA for the CDR3 is TGTGCCAGCAGCTTGAACAGCGGGTACGAGCAGTACTTC. It specifies CASSLNSGYEQYF.

This clone was recorded a few times. The chain recombines TRBV7-9 with TRBJ1-4; TRBD1 matches 7 bases. The CDR3 is 17 residues long. CDR1 and CDR2 (germline): SEHNR, FQNEAQ (reference sequence). The V and J ends lost 5 bases and 5 bases, in that order; junction bases with no gene match: 14. CDR3 in amino acids: CASSKGEGGTLNEKLFF. The CDR3 nucleotides are TGTGCCAGCAGCAAAGGGGAAGGGGGCACCTTGAATGAAAAACTGTTTTTT.

This clone was observed a few times. This sequence joins TRBV28 and TRBJ2-7, with TRBD1 matching 9 bases. CDR1 is MDHEN and CDR2 is SYDVKM in the germline V gene. The CDR3 is 15 amino acids. The ends lost 8 bases at V and 4 bases at J; junction bases unmatched: 12. The DNA of the CDR3 is TGTGCCAGCCGAAGCCCGGGACAGGGTGGATACGAGCAGTACTTC. Residues: CASRSPGQGGYEQYF.

This rearrangement joins TRBV28 to TRBJ2-3; D is unclear. The CDR3 spans 14 residues. The germline CDR1 and CDR2 sequences are MDHEN and SYDVKM. The V end was cut by 5 bases, the J end by 6 bases, with 15 bases between. CDR3 nucleotides: TGTGCCAGCAGTCGGACCCCGAAGAGGGATACGCAGTATTTT. This translates into CASSRTPKRDTQYF. The full variable domain, with the rest looked up from reference TRBV28 and TRBJ2-3, is DVKVTQSSRYLVKRTGEKVFLECVQDMDHENMFWYRQDPGLGLRLIYFSYDVKMKEKGDIPEGYSVSREKKERFSLILESASTNQTSMYLCASSRTPKRDTQYFGPGTRLTVL.